This TCR beta chain was recorded in a study of cytomegalovirus exposure and HLA in healthy donors. Study findings and constraints: Certain sequence variants were highly shared and formed a cluster, and this cluster was likely a sequencing artifact. Some segments of the V type, notably TRBV6-2 and TRBV6-3, were excluded as indistinguishable.

PCR was performed using 60 Vbeta and 13 Jbeta primers. Sequenced by immunoSEQ multiplex PCR; TCRdb stores in-frame clones only, minus some. The sample holds 100,000 to 150,000 clones; 70% to 85% are singletons and the top ten take about 2.9%. Healthy bone marrow donors made up the donor group. Germline-derived CDR1 and CDR2 are SGHTA and FQGNSA. CDR3 size: 15 residues. Trimming cost V 6 bases and J 1 base; bases outside gene matches: 4. Comment on this clone: The antigen is unknown.

This receptor was identified in a boy aged 2 to 9 in good health and CMV-seronegative. The chain links TRBV7-2 to TRBJ2-3; 10 bases are a match to TRBD2. The sequencing input was PBMCs. The CDR3 is CASRPGLAGTDTQYF. The CDR3 DNA reads as TGTGCCAGCAGGCCTGGACTAGCGGGCACAGATACGCAGTATTTT.